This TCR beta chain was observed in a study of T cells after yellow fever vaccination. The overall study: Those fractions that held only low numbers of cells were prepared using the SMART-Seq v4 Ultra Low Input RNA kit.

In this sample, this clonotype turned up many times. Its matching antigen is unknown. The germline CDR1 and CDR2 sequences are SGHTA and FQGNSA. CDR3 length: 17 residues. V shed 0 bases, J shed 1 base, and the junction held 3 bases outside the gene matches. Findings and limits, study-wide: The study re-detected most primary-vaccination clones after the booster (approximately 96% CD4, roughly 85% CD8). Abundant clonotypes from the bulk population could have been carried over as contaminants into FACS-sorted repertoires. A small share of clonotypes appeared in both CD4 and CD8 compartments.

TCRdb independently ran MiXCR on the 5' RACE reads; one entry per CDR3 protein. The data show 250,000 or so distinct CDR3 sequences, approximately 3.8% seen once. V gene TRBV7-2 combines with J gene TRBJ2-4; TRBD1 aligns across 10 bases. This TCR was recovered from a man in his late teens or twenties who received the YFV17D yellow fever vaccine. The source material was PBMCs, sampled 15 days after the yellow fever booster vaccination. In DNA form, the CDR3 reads TGTGCCAGCAGCTTAGCGCAGGGACAGGGGGCCAAAAACATTCAGTACTTC. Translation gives CASSLAQGQGAKNIQYF.